This T cell receptor (beta chain) emerged from a study of vaccination effects on CD4 cells after COVID-19. It was after around 10 days of culture that CD4+ T cells were isolated. Vaccine administered to participants consisted of two doses of either BNT162b2 or mRNA-1273. This clone occurred a few times. The target antigen is unknown. Trimming shortened V by 3 bases and J by 6 bases, and 20 bases separated the two germline ends. Germline assignment: CDR1 MGHRA and CDR2 YSYEKL. The CDR3 extends over 17 amino acids. Sequencing used immunoSEQ multiplex PCR; TCRdb keeps in-frame clones, though not all of them. Of about 40,000 clones listed, around 73% were seen once; the top ten hold roughly 8%.

The material was CD4+ T cells from PBMCs cultured without peptide, obtained after COVID-19 vaccination. The origin of this receptor is a human donor who received a COVID-19 vaccine. The rearrangement links TRBV4-1 to TRBJ1-4; possible D gene TRBD1, 5 bases. The CDR3 region is CASSHPGSRGDDEKLFF. CDR3 DNA: TGCGCCAGCAGCCACCCAGGGTCTCGGGGGGATGATGAAAAACTGTTTTTT.